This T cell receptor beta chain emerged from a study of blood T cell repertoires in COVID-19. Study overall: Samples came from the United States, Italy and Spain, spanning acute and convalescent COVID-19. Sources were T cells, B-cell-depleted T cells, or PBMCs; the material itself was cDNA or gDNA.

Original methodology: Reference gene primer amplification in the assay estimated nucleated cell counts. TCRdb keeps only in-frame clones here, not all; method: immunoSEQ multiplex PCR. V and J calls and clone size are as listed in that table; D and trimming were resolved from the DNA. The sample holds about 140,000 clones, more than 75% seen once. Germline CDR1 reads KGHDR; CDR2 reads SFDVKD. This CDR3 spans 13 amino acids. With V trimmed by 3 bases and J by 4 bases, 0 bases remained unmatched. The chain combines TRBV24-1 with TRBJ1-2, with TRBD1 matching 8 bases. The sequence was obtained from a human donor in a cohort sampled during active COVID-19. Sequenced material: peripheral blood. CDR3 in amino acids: CATSDQGAYGYTF. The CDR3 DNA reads TGTGCCACCAGTGATCAGGGGGCCTATGGCTACACCTTC.